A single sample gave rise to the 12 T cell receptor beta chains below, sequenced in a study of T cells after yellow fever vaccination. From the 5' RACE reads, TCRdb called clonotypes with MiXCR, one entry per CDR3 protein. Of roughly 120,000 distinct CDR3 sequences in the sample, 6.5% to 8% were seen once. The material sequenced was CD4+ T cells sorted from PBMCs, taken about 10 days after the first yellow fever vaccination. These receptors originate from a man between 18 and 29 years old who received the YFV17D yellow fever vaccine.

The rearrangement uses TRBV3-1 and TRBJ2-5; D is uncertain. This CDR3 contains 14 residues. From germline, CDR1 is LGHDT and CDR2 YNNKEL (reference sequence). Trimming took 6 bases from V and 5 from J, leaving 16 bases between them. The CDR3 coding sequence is TGTGCCAGCAGTCGTCCTGCTGCGGCGGAGACCCAGTACTTC. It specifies CASSRPAAAETQYF.

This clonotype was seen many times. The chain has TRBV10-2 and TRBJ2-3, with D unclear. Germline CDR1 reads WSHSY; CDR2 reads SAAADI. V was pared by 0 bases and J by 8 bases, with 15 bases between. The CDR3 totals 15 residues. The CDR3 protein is CASSESRAVVGTQYF. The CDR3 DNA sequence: TGCGCCAGCAGTGAGTCGCGAGCAGTCGTTGGTACGCAGTATTTT.

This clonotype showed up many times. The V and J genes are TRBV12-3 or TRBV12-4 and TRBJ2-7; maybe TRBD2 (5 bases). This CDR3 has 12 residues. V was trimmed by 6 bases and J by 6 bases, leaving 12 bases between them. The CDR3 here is CASSREWGEQYV. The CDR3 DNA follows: TGTGCCAGCAGCCGGGAATGGGGCGAGCAGTACGTC.

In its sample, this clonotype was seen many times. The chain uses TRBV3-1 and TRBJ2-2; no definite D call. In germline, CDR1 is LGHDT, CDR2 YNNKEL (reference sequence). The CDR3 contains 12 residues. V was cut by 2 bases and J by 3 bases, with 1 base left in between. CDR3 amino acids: CASSQHTGELFF. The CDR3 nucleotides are TGTGCCAGCAGCCAACACACCGGGGAGCTGTTTTTT.

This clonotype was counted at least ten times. CDR3 sequence: CASSQNWASGGEQFF. In DNA, the CDR3 is TGCGCCAGCAGCCAAAACTGGGCTAGCGGGGGTGAGCAGTTCTTC. The chain uses TRBV4-3 and TRBJ2-1; 10 bases map to TRBD2. This CDR3 contains 15 residues. CDR1 is LGHNA, CDR2 YSLEER, per germline. V dropped 2 bases and J dropped 9; count of bases not matched to a gene: 7.

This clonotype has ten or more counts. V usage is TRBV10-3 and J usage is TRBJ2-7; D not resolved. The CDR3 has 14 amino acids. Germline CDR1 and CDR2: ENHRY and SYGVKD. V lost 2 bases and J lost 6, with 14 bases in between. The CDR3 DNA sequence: TGTGCCATCAGTGAGAGACTTAACCCCCCCGAGCAGTACGTC. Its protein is CAISERLNPPEQYV.

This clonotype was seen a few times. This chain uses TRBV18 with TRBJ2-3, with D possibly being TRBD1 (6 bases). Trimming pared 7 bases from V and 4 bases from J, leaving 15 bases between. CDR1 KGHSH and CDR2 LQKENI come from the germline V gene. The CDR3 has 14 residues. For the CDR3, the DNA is TGTGCCAGCTTCACCGTCCAGGGGTCAGATACGCAGTATTTT. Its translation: CASFTVQGSDTQYF.

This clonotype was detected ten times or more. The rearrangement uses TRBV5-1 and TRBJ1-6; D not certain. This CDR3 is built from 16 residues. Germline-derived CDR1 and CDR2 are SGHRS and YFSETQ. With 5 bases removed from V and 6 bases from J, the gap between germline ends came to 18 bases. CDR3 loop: CASSPLFRRTNSPLHF. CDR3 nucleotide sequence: TGCGCCAGCAGTCCCCTTTTCCGACGTACTAATTCACCCCTCCACTTT.

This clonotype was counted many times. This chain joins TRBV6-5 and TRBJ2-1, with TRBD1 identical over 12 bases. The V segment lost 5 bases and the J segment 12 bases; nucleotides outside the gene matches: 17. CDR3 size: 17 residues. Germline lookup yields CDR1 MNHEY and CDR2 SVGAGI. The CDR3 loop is CASSPRPPGQGAIGQFF. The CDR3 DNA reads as TGTGCCAGCAGTCCTCGTCCGCCGGGACAGGGGGCGATTGGGCAGTTCTTC.

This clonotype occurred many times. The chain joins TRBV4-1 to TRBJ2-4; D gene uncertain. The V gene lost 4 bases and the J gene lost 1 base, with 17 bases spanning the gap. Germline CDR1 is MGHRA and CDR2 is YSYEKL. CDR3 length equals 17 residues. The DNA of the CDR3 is TGCGCCAGCAGCCTTCTAGGACGGTGGTCGGCCAAAAACATTCAGTACTTC. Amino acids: CASSLLGRWSAKNIQYF.

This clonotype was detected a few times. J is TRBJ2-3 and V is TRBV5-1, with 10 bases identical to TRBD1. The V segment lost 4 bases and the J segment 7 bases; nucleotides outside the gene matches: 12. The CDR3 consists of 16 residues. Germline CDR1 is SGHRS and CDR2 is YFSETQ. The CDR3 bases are TGCGCCAGCAGCCGGGGGGGACAGGGGTTCGGGAATACGCAGTATTTT. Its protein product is CASSRGGQGFGNTQYF.

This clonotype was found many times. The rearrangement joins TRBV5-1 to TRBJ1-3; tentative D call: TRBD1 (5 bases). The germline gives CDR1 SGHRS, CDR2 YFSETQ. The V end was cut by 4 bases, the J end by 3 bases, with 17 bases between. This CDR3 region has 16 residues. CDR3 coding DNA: TGCGCCAGCAGCCTCGCCGCCGGGACTAATGGAAACACCATATATTTT. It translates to CASSLAAGTNGNTIYF.